The 12 T cell receptor beta chains below were found in one sample sequenced in a study of blood T cell repertoires in COVID-19. This table comes from immunoSEQ multiplex PCR, and its TCRdb copy is limited to in-frame clones, with some not included. Found here are approximately 110,000 clones, roughly 80% of them singletons; the top ten hold under 8%. Sequenced sample: peripheral blood. The receptors were sampled from a man aged 70-80 years with acute or convalescent COVID-19.

This chain links TRBV5-6 with TRBJ1-1; perhaps TRBD1 as D (6 bases). Per the germline V gene, CDR1 is SGHDT and CDR2 is YYEEEE. V was pared by 1 base and J by 5 bases, with 15 bases between. The CDR3 loop spans 15 amino acids. CDR3 residues: CASSLNLGAGTEAFF. CDR3 sequence (DNA): TGTGCCAGCAGCTTGAATCTGGGGGCGGGTACTGAAGCTTTCTTT.

The chain couples TRBV10-1 to TRBJ2-3; 14 bases map to TRBD2. Germline CDR1 WNHNN, CDR2 SYGVQD (reference sequence). With V trimmed by 6 bases and J by 0 bases, 8 bases remained unmatched. CDR3 length equals 18 residues. CDR3 loop: CASRLGLAGGPSTDTQYF. For the CDR3, the DNA is TGCGCCAGCAGATTAGGACTAGCGGGGGGCCCTAGCACAGATACGCAGTATTTT.

A few counts support this clone. This rearrangement joins TRBV28 to TRBJ1-5; possibly TRBD1 for D (6 bases). The V gene's germline CDR1 is MDHEN and CDR2 SYDVKM. The V gene lost 8 bases and the J gene lost 3 bases, with 14 bases spanning the gap. The CDR3 totals 14 residues. In DNA form, the CDR3 reads TGTGCCAGCTTCAAAAGGGGGTCCAATCAGCCCCAGCATTTT. Protein sequence: CASFKRGSNQPQHF. The full variable domain, in which reference TRBV28 and TRBJ1-5 provide the parts outside the CDR3, is DVKVTQSSRYLVKRTGEKVFLECVQDMDHENMFWYRQDPGLGLRLIYFSYDVKMKEKGDIPEGYSVSREKKERFSLILESASTNQTSMYLCASFKRGSNQPQHFGDGTRLSIL.

V and J are TRBV25-1 and TRBJ1-2; TRBD1 is a possible D gene (6 bases). V gave up 3 bases and J gave up 3 bases, with 14 bases separating them. This CDR3 has 15 residues. Germline CDR1 and CDR2: MGHDK and SYGVNS. The CDR3 region has the DNA TGTGCCAGCAGTGACGGGACCCCAGGGGACTATGGCTACACCTTC. As protein: CASSDGTPGDYGYTF.

The rearrangement joins TRBV18 to TRBJ2-3, with D possibly TRBD2 on 6 matching bases. V gave up 3 bases and J gave up 5 bases, with 9 bases separating them. The CDR3 is 13 residues long. Per germline, CDR1 KGHSH and CDR2 LQKENI. The CDR3 loop is CASSPRAGDTQYF. CDR3 coding DNA: TGTGCCAGCTCACCTAGAGCGGGAGATACGCAGTATTTT.

The chain uses TRBV7-9 and TRBJ2-3; D remains unclear. This CDR3 has 13 amino acids. Between the trimmed V and J ends, which lost 5 bases and 0 bases, there was a span of 6 bases. Germline CDR1 SEHNR, CDR2 FQNEAQ (reference sequence). The chain's CDR3 is CASSRTSTDTQYF. CDR3 nucleotide sequence: TGTGCCAGCAGCCGAACTAGCACAGATACGCAGTATTTT.

The chain is built from TRBV18 and TRBJ2-1; a weak D match, TRBD2 (6 bases). There are 15 residues in the CDR3. V was cut by 2 bases and J by 6 bases, with 14 bases left in between. Per the germline V gene, CDR1 is KGHSH and CDR2 is LQKENI. The CDR3 spells CASSPSTGTLNEQFF. The CDR3 nucleotides are TGTGCCAGCTCACCATCGACCGGGACTCTCAATGAGCAGTTCTTC. Filled out from reference TRBV18 and TRBJ2-1, the complete variable domain reads NAGVMQNPRHLVRRRGQEARLRCSPMKGHSHVYWYRQLPEEGLKFMVYLQKENIIDESGMPKERFSAEFPKEGPSILRIQQVVRGDSAAYFCASSPSTGTLNEQFFGPGTRLTVL.

This sequence joins TRBV5-1 and TRBJ2-7; weak D call: TRBD2 (5 bases). CDR1 and CDR2 from the germline V gene are SGHRS and YFSETQ. The CDR3 is 16 residues long. The V end was cut by 4 bases, the J end by 0 bases, with 17 bases between. The chain's CDR3 is CASSARGLSSSYEQYF. The CDR3 DNA sequence: TGCGCCAGCAGCGCCCGTGGACTCTCCAGCTCCTACGAGCAGTACTTC.

The chain is built from TRBV5-1 and TRBJ1-1; 10 bases align to TRBD1. This CDR3 spans 13 amino acids. Germline lookup yields CDR1 SGHRS and CDR2 YFSETQ. V shed 4 bases and J 8 bases; nucleotides not matched to a gene: 5. The CDR3 loop is CASSEPGQGEAFF. In DNA form, the CDR3 reads TGCGCCAGCAGCGAACCGGGACAGGGGGAAGCTTTCTTT.

The chain couples TRBV4-2 to TRBJ2-2, with TRBD1 matching 8 bases. The CDR3 consists of 14 residues. In germline, CDR1 is LGHNA, CDR2 YNFKEQ. V lost 6 bases, J lost 7 bases, and 7 bases stayed unmatched. The CDR3, as DNA: TGTGCCAGCAGTTCCGAACAGGGGGTCGGGGAGCTGTTTTTT. Protein product: CASSSEQGVGELFF.

The chain has TRBV9 and TRBJ2-3; D may be TRBD2 (5 bases). Deletions cut 3 bases from V and 12 bases from J, with 17 bases between. This CDR3 spans 13 amino acids. Germline lookup yields CDR1 SGDLS and CDR2 YYNGEE. CDR3 sequence (DNA): TGTGCCAGCAGCGGACCCCAAAGCGGTGTACAGTATTTT. This gives the protein CASSGPQSGVQYF.

V and J are TRBV4-2 and TRBJ1-4; possible D gene TRBD1, 5 bases. Trimming cost V 4 bases and J 4 bases, with 7 bases left between them. This CDR3 has 13 residues. Germline values: CDR1 LGHNA, CDR2 YNFKEQ. The CDR3 reads CASSRQLNEKLFF. CDR3 sequence (DNA): TGTGCCAGCAGCCGACAGCTTAATGAAAAACTGTTTTTT.